The present TCR beta chain was sequenced within a study of CXCR3-negative and CXCR3-positive naive CD8 T cells. It was by 5' RACE with UMI labels that the TRB cDNA libraries were prepared. From its re-call of the 5' RACE reads, TCRdb lists each CDR3 protein once, without DNA. The sample data list around 81,000 distinct CDR3 sequences. Germline V gene sequence: CDR1 MDHEN, CDR2 SYDVKM. The CDR3 covers 15 residues. This rearrangement joins TRBV28 to TRBJ2-7; the D gene TCRdb calls, TRBD1, cannot be checked with no DNA. The clonotype was recovered from a human donor in good health. Some clones in this sample may be carry-over from other donors' samples. The sequenced sample was naive CXCR3- CD8+ T cells from blood. Subset denoted: CD45RO-CCR7+CD27+CD95- naive CD8+ T cells lacking CXCR3 (TNR3-). This CDR3 is CASSSLRDTVLEQYF.